This TCR beta chain was identified during a study of blood T cell repertoires in COVID-19. In the study overall: The samples span acute and convalescent COVID-19 from the United States, Italy and Spain. In each case, the material was cDNA or gDNA derived from T cells, B-cell-depleted T cells, or PBMCs.

The authors' processing: Scientists estimated how many nucleated cells there were by amplifying reference gene primers. Assay: immunoSEQ multiplex PCR; the TCRdb copy retains only in-frame clones and omits some. That table gives V, J and clone size, and the DNA gave D and trimming. There are 95,000 to 150,000 clones in the sample; about two thirds occur only once, and 0.7% to 1% lies in the top ten. V lost 4 bases and J 5 bases, leaving 14 bases between the germline ends. The V gene's germline CDR1 is GTSNPN and CDR2 SVGIG (reference sequence). CDR3 length: 13 amino acids. This chain links TRBV30 with TRBJ1-1, with a weak D call TRBD1 (6 bases). This TCR was recovered from a human donor with acute or convalescent COVID-19. The donor label of this sample is uncertain. What was sequenced was peripheral blood. The CDR3 is CAWNQGLGTEAFF. The CDR3 region has the DNA TGTGCCTGGAACCAGGGGCTAGGGACTGAAGCTTTCTTT. The entire variable domain, with the rest obtained from reference TRBV30 and TRBJ1-1, is as follows: SQTIHQWPATLVQPVGSPLSLECTVEGTSNPNLYWYRQAAGRGLQLLFYSVGIGQISSEVPQNLSASRPQDRQFILSSKKLLLSDSGFYLCAWNQGLGTEAFFGQGTRLTVV.